These 5 T cell receptor beta chains originate from one sample sequenced in a study of blood T cell repertoires in COVID-19. Method: immunoSEQ multiplex PCR; TCRdb's copy keeps in-frame clones and lacks some. The sample carries 200,000 or so clones, 70% to 90% recorded once. The sequenced sample was peripheral blood. The receptor set was obtained from a man aged 50 or older who had recovered from COVID-19.

The V gene is TRBV5-1, the J gene TRBJ2-1; 11 bases are shared with TRBD2. V lost 3 bases, J lost 4 bases, and 6 bases stayed unmatched. The CDR3 contains 16 residues. CDR1 is SGHRS and CDR2 is YFSETQ in the germline V gene. As DNA, the CDR3 is TGCGCCAGCAGCTGGGGGGGACTAGCGGAGTACAATGAGCAGTTCTTC. This translates into CASSWGGLAEYNEQFF. Using reference TRBV5-1 and TRBJ2-1 for the parts outside the CDR3, the full variable domain is KAGVTQTPRYLIKTRGQQVTLSCSPISGHRSVSWYQQTPGQGLQFLFEYFSETQRNKGNFPGRFSGRQFSNSRSEMNVSTLELGDSALYLCASSWGGLAEYNEQFFGPGTRLTVL.

The chain joins TRBV29-1 to TRBJ1-2; D is possibly TRBD1 (5 bases). Germline V gene sequence: CDR1 SQVTM, CDR2 ANQGSEA. V dropped 0 bases and J dropped 4 bases, with 15 bases sitting between them. The CDR3 is 15 amino acids. The CDR3 reads CSVEDRDRAIYGYTF. CDR3 DNA: TGCAGCGTTGAAGATCGCGACAGAGCAATCTATGGCTACACCTTC.

This chain links TRBV6-5 with TRBJ2-5; no clear D. Germline lookup yields CDR1 MNHEY and CDR2 SVGAGI. The CDR3 extends over 12 amino acids. Between the trimmed V and J ends, which lost 6 bases and 7 bases, there was a span of 12 bases. The CDR3 protein is CASRDDIPTQYF. CDR3 in DNA: TGTGCCAGCAGGGATGACATACCGACCCAGTACTTC.

The chain has TRBV19 and TRBJ2-5; TRBD1 matches 8 bases. Germline loops: CDR1 LNHDA, CDR2 SQIVND (reference sequence). The CDR3 contains 15 residues. V shed 6 bases, J shed 2 bases, and the junction held 8 bases outside the gene matches. CDR3 nucleotide sequence: TGTGCCAGTAGGGCGACCGGGACAGGACAAGAGACCCAGTACTTC. Its translation is CASRATGTGQETQYF.

The chain joins TRBV6-5 to TRBJ2-1; TRBD2 agrees at 10 bases. Germline V lookup: CDR1 MNHEY, CDR2 SVGAGI. The CDR3 sequence is 14 residues long. Trimming cost V 5 bases and J 7 bases; bases outside gene matches: 5. As DNA, the CDR3 is TGTGCCAGCAGTAAGCGGGAGGGCCTGAATGAGCAGTTCTTC. It specifies CASSKREGLNEQFF.